This TCR beta chain was recorded in a study of shared clonotypes between healthy human individuals (dated by TCRdb to 2018 to 2021). Turning to the overall study: The cohort included three men and a couple of women between 18 and 49 years of age. To estimate repertoire size and how much clonotypes are shared between individuals, the study performed deep sequencing of blood TCR repertoires from roughly five healthy adults. For each donor, CD4 naive and CD4 memory were each run on three plates, CD8 naive on two plates, and CD8 memory on one plate. Per donor, leukapheresis produced somewhere between about 0.9 and 9 billion PBMCs. Libraries were prepared and TCR repertoires were sequenced by different laboratories using diverse techniques, in order to increase sequencing depth and limit assay-specific biases.

Germline trimming amounts to 9 bases on V and 0 bases on J, with 7 as the count of junction bases outside the gene matches. CDR1 and CDR2 (SGHNT, YYREEE) derive from the germline V gene (reference sequence). The CDR3 covers 14 residues, taking in both the cysteine and the phenylalanine. Solely the CDR3 DNA is kept, with 42 bases framed from the first base. The donors were healthy, HIV-negative adults with no recently reported acute infections or vaccinations. Every donor was a Caucasian adult living in Nashville, Tennessee, USA. CD4+ T cells were enriched by magnetic negative selection; naive cells were then positively selected on CD45RA, and the negative fraction formed the memory subset. After blood collection by leukapheresis, PBMCs were isolated using Ficoll-Histopaque density gradient centrifugation and then cryopreserved in the vapor phase of liquid nitrogen. Analytical flow cytometry was used to check the purity and quantity of every magnetically sorted T cell population. Genomic DNA was isolated from each sorted fraction and quantified by UV absorbance on a Nanodrop 2000c.

Concerning this clone: Its antigen has not been determined. One base away there is no much larger clone; base qualities are not given.

Using the deep immunoSEQ assay, multiplex PCR amplified TCR CDR3 regions from genomic DNA. Extracted genomic DNA from each cell subset was distributed evenly across all wells of several immunoSEQ 96-well plates, and each plate was treated as a replicate. Each replicate PCR for sorted subsets received roughly 0.2 ug genomic DNA, equal to tens of thousands of T cell genomes. The purified libraries were quantified using a Qubit 3.0 fluorometer, sized with a Bioanalyzer 2100, and then quantified again using the KAPA Library Quantification kit. Every immunoSEQ 96-well plate was sequenced on a separate single-read 150-cycle Illumina NextSeq 550 flow cell. As for the authors' bioinformatics: Because the immunoSEQ output held only junctional sequences and lacked quality scores, the filtering could not match the filtering applied to full-length reads. To assign V/J genes and CDR3, sequences were annotated using PyIR, a Python wrapper for IgBLAST v1.9, with IMGT germline references. Reads with weak V/J assignments (E-value above 1e-6), missing CDR3, stop codons, out-of-frame junctions, or ambiguous translated residues were removed. V3J clonotypes were defined as sequences sharing an identical inferred V gene, J gene, and CDR3 amino acid sequence. Percentage overlap between repertoires was calculated by dividing the number of shared unique clonotypes by the size of the smaller repertoire. Three approaches were used to assess repertoire richness: RTK rarefaction, the Chao1 estimator, and Recon v2.1 estimates of unobserved clonotypes. Generation probabilities for all TCRbeta clonotypes obtained by the gDNA method from a handful of donors were computed using OLGA. The source is immuneACCESS, and TCRdb retained only in-frame sequences with V and J called. Part of the clones is not carried over; for the studies checked, unresolved V genes explain less than half of this, and the remainder is unexplained. The V and J calls and clone size are taken from that table; D and trimming were inferred from the DNA. Recorded for this sample are 2 million to 2.5 million clones; approximately 93% of them occurred a single time. The ten largest clones represent about 0.39% of the sample.

The research as a whole found: Even with the large sequencing depth, rarefaction of the sorted-subset datasets indicated that sequencing was incomplete. Because the study included only a small number of donors, the genetic and exposure-history diversity represented was limited. Pairwise subsampling led to the expectation that sequencing depth would affect the degree of clonotype sharing among donors. Sampling was restricted to blood, and TCR repertoires in tissue are likely to differ from TCR repertoires in blood. Larger estimated clonotype richness was generally found for naive subsets than for memory subsets. Clonotypes shared by all four sorted-subset donors showed higher generation probabilities than non-shared clonotypes. When several donors were compared, the shared fraction of clonotypes was about 5% for naive CD4, 3% to 4% for naive CD8, 2.3% for memory CD4, and less than 0.45% for memory CD8.

The TCR originated in a man between 18 and 35 years old in good health. Some clones in this sample may be carry-over from other donors' samples. The chain is assembled from TRBV5-4 and TRBJ2-7, with TRBD2 matching 9 junction bases. The specimen was naive CD4+ T cells from PBMCs. The meaning of the sample's cell subset or site label: CD45RA+ positively selected. The CDR3 protein is CAMARREGSYEQYF. The DNA reads TGTGCCATGGCGAGGCGGGAGGGCTCCTACGAGCAGTACTTC.